These 8 T cell receptor beta chains came from one sample sequenced in a study of regulatory T cells in long-lasting Graves disease. Sample time point: newly diagnosed GD, antithyroid drugs for less than 3 months. PBMC RNA was the source of the TCR library. Building of the TCR beta libraries involved iRepertoire HTBI primers and Arm-PCR of CDR3 regions. Using its own MiXCR run on the multiplex PCR reads, TCRdb lists one record per CDR3 protein. The sample contains a few hundred thousand distinct CDR3 sequences, 15% to 20% of which appear only once. This sample was shared with a second study, whose subject was T cells in Graves' hyperthyroidism and ophthalmopathy.

Sequenced material: peripheral blood mononuclear cells (PBMCs), taken at new diagnosis, from a patient treated with antithyroid drugs. These receptors originate from a woman aged 30 to 39 with Graves disease.

This clonotype was seen ten or more times. V and J are TRBV6-1 and TRBJ2-7; D perhaps matches TRBD2 (7 bases). Germline-derived CDR1 and CDR2 are MNHNS and SASEGT. CDR3 length: 17 residues. V gave up 6 bases and J gave up 3 bases, with 24 bases separating them. The CDR3 here is CASSEVGGAPLFYEQYF. CDR3 bases: TGTGCCAGCAGCGAGGTTGGGGGGGCACCCCTGTTCTACGAGCAGTACTTC.

This clonotype showed up many times. The J gene is TRBJ2-5, the V gene TRBV10-1, with a tentative D call TRBD2 (5 bases). With 2 bases removed from V and 5 bases from J, the gap between germline ends came to 9 bases. The CDR3 runs 13 residues. Germline V gene sequence: CDR1 WNHNN, CDR2 SYGVQD (reference sequence). The CDR3 reads CASSEAGAETQYF. The CDR3 nucleotides are TGCGCCAGCAGTGAGGCGGGTGCGGAGACCCAGTACTTC.

This clonotype was detected many times. Its ends do not fully match the called genes, so a read error is possible. The chain combines TRBV5-1 with TRBJ1-2; D possibly corresponds to TRBD1 (5 bases). The germline CDR1 and CDR2 sequences are SGHRS and YFSETQ. The CDR3 contains 15 residues. As DNA, the CDR3 is TGTGCCAGCAGCTTGGAGGTCAGGGATGAGCAAGGCTACACCTTC. Amino acid sequence: CASSLEVRDEQGYTF.

CDR3 residues: CASSRQGTGTDTQYF. Written as DNA, the CDR3 is TGTGCCAGCAGCCGACAGGGTACCGGGACAGATACGCAGTATTTT. The gene calls are TRBV7-9 and TRBJ2-3; 7 bases fit TRBD1. The germline CDR1 and CDR2 sequences are SEHNR and FQNEAQ (reference sequence). Trimming took 5 bases from V and 3 from J; bases not matched to a gene: 8. This CDR3 has 15 amino acids. The whole variable domain, remainder taken from reference TRBV7-9 and TRBJ2-3, is DTGVSQNPRHKITKRGQNVTFRCDPISEHNRLYWYRQTLGQGPEFLTYFQNEAQLEKSRLLSDRFSAERPKGSFSTLEIQRTEQGDSAMYLCASSRQGTGTDTQYFGPGTRLTVL.

This clonotype was found many times. This sequence joins TRBV15 and TRBJ2-7, with D unresolved. V was clipped by 2 bases and J by 3 bases, with 11 bases between them. Germline CDR1 is LNHNV and CDR2 is YYDKDF (reference sequence). This CDR3 is built from 14 residues. The CDR3, as DNA: TGTGCCACCAGCAGATCACGGCAGGACTACGAGCAGTACTTC. Translated, it gives CATSRSRQDYEQYF.

A remark on this clonotype: This may arise from a read error, as a much more abundant clone is one base away. This chain connects TRBV18 to TRBJ2-3; 8 nucleotides line up with TRBD1. Trimming cost V 3 bases and J 2 bases; bases outside gene matches: 7. The CDR3 contains 16 residues. CDR1 and CDR2 from the germline V gene are KGHSH and LQKENI. DNA of the CDR3: TGTGCCAGCTCACCCCCCTGGACAGGGTCCACAGATACGCAGTATTTT. Its translation is CASSPPWTGSTDTQYF.

With regard to this clonotype: A much bigger clone sits one base away, suggesting this may be a read error. The V call is TRBV12-3 or TRBV12-4, the J call TRBJ2-3; TRBD2 aligns across 7 bases. With V trimmed by 8 bases and J by 1 base, 6 bases remained unmatched. The length of the CDR3 is 14 residues. CDR3 sequence (DNA): TGTGCCAGCGCCTCCGCGGGAGGCACAGATACGCAGTATTTT. This codes for CASASAGGTDTQYF.

Ten or more counts support this clonotype. This sequence joins TRBV5-6 and TRBJ1-2; TRBD1 agrees at 7 bases. With V trimmed by 4 bases and J by 7 bases, 10 bases remained unmatched. This CDR3 has 14 residues. CDR1 SGHDT and CDR2 YYEEEE come from the germline V gene. As DNA, the CDR3 is TGTGCCAGCAGCCACAACACAGGGGTGAGTGGCTACACCTTC. This sequence encodes CASSHNTGVSGYTF.